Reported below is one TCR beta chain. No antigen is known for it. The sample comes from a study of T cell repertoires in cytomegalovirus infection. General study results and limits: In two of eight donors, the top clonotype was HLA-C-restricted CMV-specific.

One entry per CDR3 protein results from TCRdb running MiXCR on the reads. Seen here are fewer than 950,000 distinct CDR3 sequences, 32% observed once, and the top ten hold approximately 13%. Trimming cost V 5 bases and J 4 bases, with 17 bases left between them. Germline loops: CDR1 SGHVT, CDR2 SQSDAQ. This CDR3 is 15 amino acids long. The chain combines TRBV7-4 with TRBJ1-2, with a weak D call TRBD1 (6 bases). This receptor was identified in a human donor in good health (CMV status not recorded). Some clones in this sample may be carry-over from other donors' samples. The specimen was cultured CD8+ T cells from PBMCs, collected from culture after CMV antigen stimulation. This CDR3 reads CASSPTLGARYGYTF. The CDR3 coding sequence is TGTGCCAGCAGCCCGACCTTGGGGGCCCGCTATGGCTACACCTTC.